One and the same sample provided the 11 T cell receptor beta chains below, sequenced in a study of TIL therapy for anti-PD-1-resistant metastatic lung cancer. The immunoSEQ assay was v3. Profiled with immunoSEQ multiplex PCR; TCRdb holds only in-frame clones, not every one. The sample yields about 57,000 clones, about 80% seen once. The time point here: pre-treatment sample, taken before nivolumab and TIL therapy. Sequenced here: blood, sampled at baseline. The source of these receptors is a woman aged 30-79 years with non-small cell lung cancer.

The chain employs TRBV27 and TRBJ1-5; no definite D call. The CDR3 is 12 residues long. The V end was cut by 6 bases, the J end by 2 bases, with 5 bases between. Germline CDR1 is MNHEY and CDR2 is SMNVEV (reference sequence). CDR3 in DNA: TGTGCCAGCAGGCAGGGCAATCAGCCCCAGCATTTT. It translates to CASRQGNQPQHF.

The chain is built from TRBV5-1 and TRBJ2-3; D is perhaps TRBD1 (7 bases). The V gene's germline CDR1 is SGHRS and CDR2 YFSETQ. The V gene lost 3 bases and the J gene lost 0 bases, with 14 bases spanning the gap. The CDR3 runs 16 residues. The CDR3 DNA sequence: TGCGCCAGCAGCTCCCCGACAGGGACTAGCACAGATACGCAGTATTTT. This gives the protein CASSSPTGTSTDTQYF.

The chain carries TRBV18 and TRBJ2-7; 11 nucleotides line up with TRBD1. V lost 3 bases, J lost 9 bases, and 7 bases stayed unmatched. Germline V gene sequence: CDR1 KGHSH, CDR2 LQKENI. The CDR3 loop spans 14 amino acids. The CDR3 spells CASSPGQGAGLQYF. The DNA for the CDR3 is TGTGCCAGCTCACCCGGACAGGGGGCTGGTTTGCAGTACTTC.

The chain joins TRBV7-6 to TRBJ2-1; 9 bases fit TRBD1. The germline CDR1 and CDR2 sequences are SGHVS and FNYEAQ. The V and J ends lost 1 base and 5 bases, in that order; junction bases with no gene match: 9. CDR3 length: 17 amino acids. CDR3 sequence (DNA): TGTGCCAGCAGCTTAGATACCGGGACAGGGAACGACAATGAGCAGTTCTTC. Translated: CASSLDTGTGNDNEQFF.

This rearrangement joins TRBV6-1 to TRBJ1-2; no firm D call. V was shortened by 3 bases and J by 4 bases, with 12 bases between the two germline ends. The CDR3 has 14 residues. The germline V gene has CDR1 MNHNS and CDR2 SASEGT. The CDR3 sequence: CASSDYGRSYGYTF. The CDR3 DNA follows: TGTGCCAGCAGTGACTACGGACGGTCCTATGGCTACACCTTC.

As concerns this clone: Other nucleotide sequences from this sample produce the same CDR3. The V gene is TRBV5-1, the J gene TRBJ1-5; the D gene is possibly TRBD1 (6 bases). Germline loops: CDR1 SGHRS, CDR2 YFSETQ. Trimming took 0 bases from V and 7 from J, leaving 8 bases between them. The CDR3 is 13 residues long. In nucleotides, the CDR3 is TGCGCCAGCAGCTTGGAGGGGGGACAGCCCCAGCATTTT. Translating gives CASSLEGGQPQHF.

This chain joins TRBV4-2 and TRBJ2-1; D unclear. The CDR3 covers 17 residues. CDR1 and CDR2 (germline): LGHNA, YNFKEQ. The V end was cut by 4 bases, the J end by 4 bases, with 20 bases between. The CDR3 coding sequence is TGTGCCAGCAGCCGCTCCGACCCTTCCCTAACATACAATGAGCAGTTCTTC. Amino acids: CASSRSDPSLTYNEQFF.

This chain links TRBV10-1 with TRBJ2-4, with D uncertain. Between the trimmed V and J ends, which lost 2 bases and 7 bases, there was a span of 9 bases. This CDR3 comprises 13 residues. Looked up from germline, CDR1 is WNHNN and CDR2 is SYGVQD (reference sequence). CDR3: CASSEKLGNIQYF. DNA of the CDR3: TGCGCCAGCAGTGAGAAGTTGGGTAACATTCAGTACTTC.

Here the CDR3 reads CASSLGAYNEQFF. CDR3 in DNA: TGCGCCAGCAGCTTGGGAGCCTACAATGAGCAGTTCTTC. The rearrangement links TRBV5-1 to TRBJ2-1; D is undetermined. The germline V and J ends were trimmed by 0 bases and 2 bases, with 3 bases remaining between them. In germline, CDR1 is SGHRS, CDR2 YFSETQ. CDR3 size: 13 residues.

This chain connects TRBV2 to TRBJ2-7; TRBD1 or TRBD2 may be the D gene (6 bases each). Germline loops: CDR1 SNHLY, CDR2 FYNNEI. This CDR3 region has 13 residues. The CDR3 sequence is CVANGGSSYEQYF. Here the CDR3 DNA reads TGTGTCGCCAACGGGGGCAGTTCCTACGAGCAGTACTTC.

The chain is built from TRBV2 and TRBJ2-1; D is possibly TRBD1 or TRBD2 (6 bases each). CDR3 length equals 15 residues. Germline V gene sequence: CDR1 SNHLY, CDR2 FYNNEI. Trimming took 7 bases from V and 3 from J, leaving 16 bases between them. CDR3 nucleotides: TGTGCCAGCAACCCAGGGGAGGCAGGCTACAATGAGCAGTTCTTC. Translation: CASNPGEAGYNEQFF. Drawing the rest from reference TRBV2 and TRBJ2-1, the complete variable domain is EPEVTQTPSHQVTQMGQEVILRCVPISNHLYFYWYRQILGQKVEFLVSFYNNEISEKSEIFDDQFSVERPDGSNFTLKIRSTKLEDSAMYFCASNPGEAGYNEQFFGPGTRLTVL.